This T cell receptor beta chain was sequenced in a study of spatial heterogeneity in lung cancer. Time point meaning: sample taken at primary tumor resection. Patients with untreated early-stage non-small cell lung cancer, numbering roughly 69, were the donors. Carried by each TCR cDNA molecule was a unique molecular identifier. A single record per CDR3 protein comes from TCRdb applying MiXCR to the 5' RACE reads. The table lists tens of thousands of distinct CDR3 sequences, 3% to 3.5% of them singletons, with about 36% in the top ten. The V and J ends lost 0 bases and 8 bases, in that order; junction bases with no gene match: 12. The CDR3 has 18 amino acids. Looked up from germline, CDR1 is MNHEY and CDR2 is SVGAGI. This clonotype was counted ten times or more.

The sequence was obtained from a male donor with early-stage non-small cell lung cancer. The sample in question was normal lung tissue next to the tumor, obtained at surgery. J is TRBJ2-4 and V is TRBV6-5; TRBD1 aligns across 11 bases. CDR3 in amino acids: CASSYSYVGTGGQDIQYF. The CDR3 DNA reads as TGTGCCAGCAGTTACTCGTACGTAGGGACAGGGGGTCAGGACATTCAGTACTTC.